This T cell receptor (beta chain) came from a study of cytomegalovirus exposure and HLA in healthy donors. Findings of the study overall: A later analysis found common viral pathogens apparently linked to several of the most significant clusters. It was only CMV serostatus that was available as immune exposure information. A later analysis found that most CMV-associated TCR beta chains appeared HLA-restricted. The study reported that TCR beta sequences accurately predicted HLA-A and HLA-B alleles in most subjects.

PCR involved 60 Vbeta and 13 Jbeta primers. Assay: immunoSEQ multiplex PCR; the TCRdb copy retains only in-frame clones and omits some. This sample yields 100,000 to 150,000 clones, of which roughly 74% are seen a single time; around 5.5% belongs to the top ten. Germline CDR1 reads SGHKS; CDR2 reads YYEKEE (reference sequence). The CDR3 spans 13 residues. The ends were cut back, 2 bases at V and 6 bases at J, with 10 bases in the middle. A remark on this clone: Its antigen is currently unknown.

The gene calls are TRBV5-5 and TRBJ2-3; D is perhaps TRBD2 (7 bases). The sequence came from a woman in her fifties or sixties in good health and CMV-seropositive. The sample consisted of PBMCs. The CDR3 here is CASSFSGGDTQYF. As DNA, the CDR3 is TGTGCCAGCAGCTTTTCGGGGGGCGATACGCAGTATTTT.